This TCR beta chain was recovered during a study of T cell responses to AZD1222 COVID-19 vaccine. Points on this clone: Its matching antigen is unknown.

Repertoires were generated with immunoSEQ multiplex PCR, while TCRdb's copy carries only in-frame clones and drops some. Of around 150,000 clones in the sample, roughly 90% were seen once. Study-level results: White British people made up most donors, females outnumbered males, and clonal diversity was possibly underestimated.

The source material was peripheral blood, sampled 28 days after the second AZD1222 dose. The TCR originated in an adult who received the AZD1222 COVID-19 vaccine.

The CDR3 region has the DNA TGTGCCAGCAGTTTACAGGGTGATTCACCCCTCCACTTT. Its protein is CASSLQGDSPLHF. The rearrangement joins TRBV27 to TRBJ1-6, with a weak D call TRBD1 (5 bases). V was trimmed by 2 bases and J by 8 bases, leaving 7 bases between them. CDR1 is MNHEY, CDR2 SMNVEV, per germline (reference sequence). The CDR3 has 13 amino acids.